This T cell receptor (beta chain) was sequenced in a study of T cells of healthy individuals. This CDR3 region has 16 residues. V lost 0 bases to trimming and J lost 2 bases; unmatched junction nucleotides: 3. CDR1 is MRHNA, CDR2 SNTAGT, per germline. TCRdb reanalysed the 5' RACE reads using MiXCR and keeps one entry per CDR3 protein. There are about 96,000 distinct CDR3 sequences in the sample; about 16% occur only once, and more than 5.5% lies in the top ten. Only a few counts were recorded for this clonotype. This chain links TRBV6-4 with TRBJ2-3; 9 bases agree with TRBD2. This receptor was identified in a human donor in good health. In DNA form, the CDR3 reads TGTGCCAGCAGTGACTCAGCGGGAGGTTCCACAGATACGCAGTATTTT. Protein: CASSDSAGGSTDTQYF.